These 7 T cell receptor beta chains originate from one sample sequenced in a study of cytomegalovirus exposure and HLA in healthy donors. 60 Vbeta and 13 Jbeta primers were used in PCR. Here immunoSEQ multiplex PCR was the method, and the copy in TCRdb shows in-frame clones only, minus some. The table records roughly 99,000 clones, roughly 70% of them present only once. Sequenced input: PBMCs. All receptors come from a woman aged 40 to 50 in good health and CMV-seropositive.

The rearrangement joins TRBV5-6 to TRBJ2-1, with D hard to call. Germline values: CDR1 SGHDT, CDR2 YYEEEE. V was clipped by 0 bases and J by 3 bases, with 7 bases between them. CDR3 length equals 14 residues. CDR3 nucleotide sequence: TGTGCCAGCAGCTTGGGGGCAGGCTACAATGAGCAGTTCTTC. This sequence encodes CASSLGAGYNEQFF.

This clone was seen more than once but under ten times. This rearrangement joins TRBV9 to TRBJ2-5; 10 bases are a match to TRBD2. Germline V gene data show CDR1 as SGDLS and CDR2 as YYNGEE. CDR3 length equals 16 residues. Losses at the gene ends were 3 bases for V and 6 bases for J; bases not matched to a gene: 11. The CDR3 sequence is CASSGSGGALFQTQYF. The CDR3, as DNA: TGTGCCAGCAGCGGGAGCGGGGGGGCCTTGTTTCAGACCCAGTACTTC.

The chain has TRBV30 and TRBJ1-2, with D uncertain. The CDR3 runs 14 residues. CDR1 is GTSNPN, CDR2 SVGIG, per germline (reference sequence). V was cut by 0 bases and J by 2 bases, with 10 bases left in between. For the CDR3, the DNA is TGTGCCTGGAGTGTAGTCCCGGGAAACTATGGCTACACCTTC. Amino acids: CAWSVVPGNYGYTF.

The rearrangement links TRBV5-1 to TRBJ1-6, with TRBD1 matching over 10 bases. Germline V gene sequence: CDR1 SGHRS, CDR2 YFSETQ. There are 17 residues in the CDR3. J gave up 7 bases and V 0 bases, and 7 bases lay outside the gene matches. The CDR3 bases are TGCGCCAGCAGCTTGGACCCCCCGGGACAGGGGAATTCACCCCTCCACTTT. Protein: CASSLDPPGQGNSPLHF. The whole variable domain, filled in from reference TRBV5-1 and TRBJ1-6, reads KAGVTQTPRYLIKTRGQQVTLSCSPISGHRSVSWYQQTPGQGLQFLFEYFSETQRNKGNFPGRFSGRQFSNSRSEMNVSTLELGDSALYLCASSLDPPGQGNSPLHFGNGTRLTVT.

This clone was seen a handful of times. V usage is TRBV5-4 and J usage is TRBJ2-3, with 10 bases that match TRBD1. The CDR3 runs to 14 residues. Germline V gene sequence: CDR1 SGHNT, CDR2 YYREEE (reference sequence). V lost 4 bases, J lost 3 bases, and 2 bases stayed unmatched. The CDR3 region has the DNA TGTGCCAGCAGCCGACAGGGGGCTACAGATACGCAGTATTTT. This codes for CASSRQGATDTQYF.

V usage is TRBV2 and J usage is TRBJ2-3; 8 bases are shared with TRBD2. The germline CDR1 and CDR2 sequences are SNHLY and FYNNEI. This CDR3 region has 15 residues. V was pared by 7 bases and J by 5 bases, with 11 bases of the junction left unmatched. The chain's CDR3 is CASTTSGGEGDTQYF. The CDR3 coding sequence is TGTGCCAGCACTACAAGCGGGGGCGAGGGAGATACGCAGTATTTT.

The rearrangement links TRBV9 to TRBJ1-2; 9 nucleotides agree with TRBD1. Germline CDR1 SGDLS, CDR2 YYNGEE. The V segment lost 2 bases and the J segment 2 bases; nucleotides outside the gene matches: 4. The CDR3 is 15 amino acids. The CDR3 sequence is CASSVTGQGNYGYTF. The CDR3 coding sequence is TGTGCCAGCAGCGTCACGGGACAGGGAAACTATGGCTACACCTTC.